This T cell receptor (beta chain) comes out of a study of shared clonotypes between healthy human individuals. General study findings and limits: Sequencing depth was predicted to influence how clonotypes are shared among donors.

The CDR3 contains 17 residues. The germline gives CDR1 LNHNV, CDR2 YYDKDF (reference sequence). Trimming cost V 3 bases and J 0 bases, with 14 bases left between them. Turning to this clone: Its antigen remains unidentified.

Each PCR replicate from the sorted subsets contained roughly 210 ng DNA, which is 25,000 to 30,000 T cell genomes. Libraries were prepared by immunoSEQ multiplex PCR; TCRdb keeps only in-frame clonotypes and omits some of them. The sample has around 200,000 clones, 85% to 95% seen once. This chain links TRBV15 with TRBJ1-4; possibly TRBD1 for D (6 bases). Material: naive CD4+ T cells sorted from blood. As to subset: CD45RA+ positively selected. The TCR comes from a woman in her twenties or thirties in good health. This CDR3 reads CATSSPERGSTNEKLFF. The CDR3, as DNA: TGTGCCACCAGCAGCCCGGAAAGGGGGTCAACTAATGAAAAACTGTTTTTT.